The clone carrying this T cell receptor (beta chain) occurred once. Germline V gene sequence: CDR1 KGHDR, CDR2 SFDVKD. The CDR3 covers 13 residues. V dropped 4 bases and J dropped 0 bases, with 4 bases sitting between them. This entry is derived from a study of response to subunit inactivated influenza vaccine. TCRdb re-called the RT-PCR reads through MiXCR, storing one row per CDR3 protein. The table has about 800,000 distinct CDR3 sequences, roughly 20% seen once. The sample in question was PBMCs from blood, obtained 4 to 6 days after vaccination. The chain links TRBV24-1 to TRBJ2-3; D is ambiguous. The clonotype was recovered from a man between 45 and 60 years old who received an inactivated influenza vaccine. The DNA for the CDR3 is TGTGCCACCAGTGACGGAAGCACAGATACGCAGTATTTT. Translated, it gives CATSDGSTDTQYF.